The TCR beta chain described here comes from a study of T cell responses to AZD1222 COVID-19 vaccine. Sequencing used immunoSEQ multiplex PCR; TCRdb keeps in-frame clones, though not all of them. The table shows more than 110,000 clones, with under 95% occurring only once. This specimen was peripheral blood, taken on day 0 of AZD1222 vaccination. The receptor's source is an adult in good health.

The CDR3 protein is CASSLRGGGRTDTQYF. Here the CDR3 DNA reads TGTGCCAGCAGCCTTCGGGGGGGAGGAAGAACAGATACGCAGTATTTT. This sequence joins TRBV7-2 and TRBJ2-3; 8 bases align to TRBD2. The CDR3 loop spans 16 amino acids. Germline V gene lookup returns CDR1 SGHTA and CDR2 FQGNSA. With 5 bases clipped from V and 3 bases from J, the junction kept 10 bases outside the gene matches.